These 3 T cell receptor beta chains were sequenced from one sample in a study of T cells in localized non-small cell lung cancer. Produced via immunoSEQ multiplex PCR; TCRdb's table is partial and in-frame only. The repertoire holds some 30,000 clones, 94% seen once, with 0.73% in the top ten. The input for sequencing was peripheral blood, taken before any cancer treatment. The receptors shown here come from a woman aged 40 to 75 with stage I lung adenocarcinoma.

The chain employs TRBV18 and TRBJ1-1; D not resolved. Trimming cost V 4 bases and J 2 bases, with 11 bases left between them. This CDR3 has 14 residues. Germline V gene sequence: CDR1 KGHSH, CDR2 LQKENI. The CDR3 spells CASSRREGNTEAFF. In DNA, the CDR3 is TGTGCCAGCTCACGAAGGGAGGGAAACACTGAAGCTTTCTTT. Based on the CDR3 plus reference TRBV18 and TRBJ1-1, the full variable domain is NAGVMQNPRHLVRRRGQEARLRCSPMKGHSHVYWYRQLPEEGLKFMVYLQKENIIDESGMPKERFSAEFPKEGPSILRIQQVVRGDSAAYFCASSRREGNTEAFFGQGTRLTVV.

V is TRBV27 and J is TRBJ2-7; no firm D call. The CDR3 is 13 amino acids. Germline V gene data show CDR1 as MNHEY and CDR2 as SMNVEV (reference sequence). V was trimmed by 2 bases and J by 4 bases, leaving 9 bases between them. CDR3 amino acids: CASSLKWGYEQYF. The CDR3 bases are TGTGCCAGCAGTTTAAAATGGGGTTACGAGCAGTACTTC.

A few counts support this clone. The chain is built from TRBV9 and TRBJ2-2, with D tentatively TRBD1 (5 bases). V dropped 1 base and J dropped 10 bases, with 11 bases sitting between them. There are 13 residues in the CDR3. Per germline, CDR1 SGDLS and CDR2 YYNGEE. The CDR3 loop reads CASSVKGAQELFF. The CDR3 nucleotides read TGTGCCAGCAGCGTAAAAGGGGCCCAGGAGCTGTTTTTT.